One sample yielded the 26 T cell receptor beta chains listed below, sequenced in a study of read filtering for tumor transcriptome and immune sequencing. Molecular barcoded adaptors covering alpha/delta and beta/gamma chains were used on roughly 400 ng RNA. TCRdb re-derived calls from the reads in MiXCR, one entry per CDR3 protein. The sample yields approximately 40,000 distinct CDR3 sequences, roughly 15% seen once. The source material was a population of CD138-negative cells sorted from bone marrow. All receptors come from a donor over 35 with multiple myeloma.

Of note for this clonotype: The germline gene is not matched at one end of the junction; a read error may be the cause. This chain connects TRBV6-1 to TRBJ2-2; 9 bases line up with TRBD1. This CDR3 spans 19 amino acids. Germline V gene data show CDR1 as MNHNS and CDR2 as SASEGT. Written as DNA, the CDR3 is TGTGCCAGCAGTCCTTTGCGAGGGGGACAGGGAAGATTCACCGGGGTGCTGTTTTTT. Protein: CASSPLRGGQGRFTGVLFF.

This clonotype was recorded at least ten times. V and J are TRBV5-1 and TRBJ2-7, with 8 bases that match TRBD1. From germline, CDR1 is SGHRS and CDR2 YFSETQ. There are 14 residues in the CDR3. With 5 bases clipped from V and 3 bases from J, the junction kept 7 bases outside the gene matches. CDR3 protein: CASRDRGLIYEQYF. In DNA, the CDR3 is TGCGCCAGCAGAGACAGGGGCTTGATCTACGAGCAGTACTTC.

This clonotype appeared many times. CDR3 nucleotides: TGTGCCATCAGCAAACTAGCGGGAGCTGAAGAGACCCAGTACTTC. Translation: CAISKLAGAEETQYF. V usage is TRBV10-3 and J usage is TRBJ2-5; TRBD2 aligns across 11 bases. Per germline, CDR1 ENHRY and CDR2 SYGVKD. V was pared by 6 bases and J by 3 bases, with 6 bases of the junction left unmatched. The CDR3 is 15 amino acids.

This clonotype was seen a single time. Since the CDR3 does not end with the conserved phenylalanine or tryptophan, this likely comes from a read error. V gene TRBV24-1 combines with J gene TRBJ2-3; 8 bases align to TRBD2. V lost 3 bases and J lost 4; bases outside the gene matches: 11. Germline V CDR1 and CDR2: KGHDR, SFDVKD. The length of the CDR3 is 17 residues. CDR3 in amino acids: CATSDASGSSSPDTQYL. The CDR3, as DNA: TGTGCCACCAGTGATGCCAGCGGGAGTTCTTCCCCAGATACGCAGTATCTT.

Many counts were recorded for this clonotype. This CDR3 is CASSPNRVGWRNEQFF. The CDR3 region has the DNA TGTGCCAGCTCACCAAATCGGGTAGGGTGGCGCAATGAGCAGTTCTTC. The chain carries TRBV18 and TRBJ2-1, with no clear D. Germline CDR1 KGHSH, CDR2 LQKENI. The germline V and J ends were trimmed by 2 bases and 6 bases, with 17 bases remaining between them. The CDR3 is made up of 16 amino acids.

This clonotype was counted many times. CDR3 in amino acids: CASSLTTYNEQFF. The CDR3 nucleotides read TGTGCCAGCAGTCTGACAACCTACAATGAGCAGTTCTTC. The V gene is TRBV6-2 or TRBV6-3, the J gene TRBJ2-1; D is undetermined. The CDR3 totals 13 residues. V was clipped by 5 bases and J by 2 bases, with 7 bases between them. Germline values: CDR1 MNHEY, CDR2 SVGEGT.

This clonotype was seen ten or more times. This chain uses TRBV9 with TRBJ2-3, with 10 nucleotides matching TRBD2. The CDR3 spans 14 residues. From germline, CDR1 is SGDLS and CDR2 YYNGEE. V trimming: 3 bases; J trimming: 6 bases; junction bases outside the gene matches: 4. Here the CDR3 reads CASSDSGRTDTQYF. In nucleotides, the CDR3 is TGTGCCAGCAGCGATAGCGGGAGGACGGATACGCAGTATTTT.

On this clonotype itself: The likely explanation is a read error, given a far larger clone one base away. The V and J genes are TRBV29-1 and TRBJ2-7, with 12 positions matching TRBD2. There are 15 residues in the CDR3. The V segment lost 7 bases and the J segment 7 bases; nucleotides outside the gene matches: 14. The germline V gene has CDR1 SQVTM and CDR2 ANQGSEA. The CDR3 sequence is CSAGTSGPSSNEQYF. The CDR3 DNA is TGCAGCGCCGGGACTAGCGGGCCTTCAAGTAATGAGCAGTACTTC.

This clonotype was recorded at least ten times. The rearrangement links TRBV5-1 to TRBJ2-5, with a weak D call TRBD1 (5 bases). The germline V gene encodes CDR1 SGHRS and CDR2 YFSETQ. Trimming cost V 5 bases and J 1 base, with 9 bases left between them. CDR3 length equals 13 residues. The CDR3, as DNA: TGCGCCAGCAGTACGACAGTCCAAGAGACCCAGTACTTC. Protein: CASSTTVQETQYF.

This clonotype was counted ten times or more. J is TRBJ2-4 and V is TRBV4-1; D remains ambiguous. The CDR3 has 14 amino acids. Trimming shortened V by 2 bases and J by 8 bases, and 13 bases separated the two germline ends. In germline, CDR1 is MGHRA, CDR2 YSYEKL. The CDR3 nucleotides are TGCGCCAGCAGCCAAATCGTTTTTATCGACATTCAGTACTTC. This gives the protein CASSQIVFIDIQYF.

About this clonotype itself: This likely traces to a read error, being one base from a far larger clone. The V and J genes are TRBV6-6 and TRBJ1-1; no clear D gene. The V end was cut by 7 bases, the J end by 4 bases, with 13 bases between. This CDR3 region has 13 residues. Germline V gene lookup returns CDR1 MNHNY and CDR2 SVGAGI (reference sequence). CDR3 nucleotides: TGTGCCAGCATCGGTCTGCCGAGCACTGAAGCTTTCTTT. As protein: CASIGLPSTEAFF.

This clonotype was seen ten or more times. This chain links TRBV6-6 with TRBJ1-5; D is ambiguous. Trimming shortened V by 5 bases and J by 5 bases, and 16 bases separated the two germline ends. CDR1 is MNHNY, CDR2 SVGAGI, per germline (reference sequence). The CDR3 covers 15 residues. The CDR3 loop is CASSLRKGKDQPQHF. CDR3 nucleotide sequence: TGTGCCAGCAGTCTTCGGAAGGGAAAGGATCAGCCCCAGCATTTT.

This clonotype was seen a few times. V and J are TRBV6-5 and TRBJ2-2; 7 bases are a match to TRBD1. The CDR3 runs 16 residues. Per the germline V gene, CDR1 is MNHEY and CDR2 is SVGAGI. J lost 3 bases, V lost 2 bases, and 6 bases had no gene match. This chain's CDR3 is CASSYPTGRDTGELFF. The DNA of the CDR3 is TGTGCCAGCAGTTACCCGACAGGGCGTGACACCGGGGAGCTGTTTTTT.

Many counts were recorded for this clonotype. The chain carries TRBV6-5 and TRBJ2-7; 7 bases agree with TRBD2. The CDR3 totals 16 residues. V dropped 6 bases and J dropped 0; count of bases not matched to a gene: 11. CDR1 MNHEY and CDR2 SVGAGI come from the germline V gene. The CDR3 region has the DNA TGTGCCAGCAGCCGCGGATACCGGACTAGCTCCTACGAGCAGTACTTC. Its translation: CASSRGYRTSSYEQYF.

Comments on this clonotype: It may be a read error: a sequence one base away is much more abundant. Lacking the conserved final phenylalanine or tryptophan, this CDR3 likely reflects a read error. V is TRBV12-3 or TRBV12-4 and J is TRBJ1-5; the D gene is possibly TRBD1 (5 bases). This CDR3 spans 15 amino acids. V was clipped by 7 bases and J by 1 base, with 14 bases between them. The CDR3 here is CASKEEGRSNQPQHS. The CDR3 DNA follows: TGTGCCAGCAAAGAAGAGGGGAGAAGCAATCAGCCCCAGCATTCT.

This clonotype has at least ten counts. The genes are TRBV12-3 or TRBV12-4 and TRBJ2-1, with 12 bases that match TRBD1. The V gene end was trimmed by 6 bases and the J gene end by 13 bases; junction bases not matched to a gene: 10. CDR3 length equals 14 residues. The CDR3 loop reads CASSSGTGGTRQFF. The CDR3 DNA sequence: TGTGCCAGCAGCTCCGGGACAGGGGGCACTAGACAGTTCTTC.

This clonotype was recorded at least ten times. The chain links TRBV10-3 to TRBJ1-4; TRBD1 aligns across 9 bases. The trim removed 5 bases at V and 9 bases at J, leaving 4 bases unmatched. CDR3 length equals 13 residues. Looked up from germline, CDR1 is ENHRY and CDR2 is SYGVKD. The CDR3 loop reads CAISTGQGQKLFF. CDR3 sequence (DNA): TGTGCCATCAGTACGGGACAGGGACAAAAACTGTTTTTT.

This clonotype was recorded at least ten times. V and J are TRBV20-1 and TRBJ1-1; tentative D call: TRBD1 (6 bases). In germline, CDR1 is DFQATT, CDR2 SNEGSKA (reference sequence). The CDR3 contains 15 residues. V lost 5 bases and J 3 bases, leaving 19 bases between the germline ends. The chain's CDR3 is CSAQPQGRWDTEAFF. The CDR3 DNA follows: TGCAGTGCTCAACCCCAGGGGAGGTGGGACACTGAAGCTTTCTTT.

The CDR3, as DNA: TGTGCCAGCAGTTTACGGCTAGCGGGAGAGAATGAGCAGTTCTTC. As protein: CASSLRLAGENEQFF. The rearrangement links TRBV27 to TRBJ2-1; 10 bases align to TRBD2. Germline V gene data show CDR1 as MNHEY and CDR2 as SMNVEV (reference sequence). CDR3 length: 15 residues. Unmatched junction bases numbered 5, after V lost 2 bases and J lost 7 bases.

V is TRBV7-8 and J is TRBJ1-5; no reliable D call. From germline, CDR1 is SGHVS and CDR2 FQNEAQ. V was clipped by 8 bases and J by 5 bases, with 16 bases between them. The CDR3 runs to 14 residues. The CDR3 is CASGMDGSYQPQHF. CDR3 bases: TGTGCCAGCGGAATGGACGGAAGTTATCAGCCCCAGCATTTT.

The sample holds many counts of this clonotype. This chain's CDR3 is CASSPRPTVPYEQYF. The CDR3 DNA sequence: TGTGCCAGCAGCCCCCGACCGACAGTGCCCTACGAGCAGTACTTC. The rearrangement uses TRBV7-2 and TRBJ2-7, with a weak D call TRBD1 (5 bases). CDR3 length equals 15 residues. The ends were cut back, 5 bases at V and 2 bases at J, with 16 bases in the middle. Germline CDR1 SGHTA, CDR2 FQGNSA.

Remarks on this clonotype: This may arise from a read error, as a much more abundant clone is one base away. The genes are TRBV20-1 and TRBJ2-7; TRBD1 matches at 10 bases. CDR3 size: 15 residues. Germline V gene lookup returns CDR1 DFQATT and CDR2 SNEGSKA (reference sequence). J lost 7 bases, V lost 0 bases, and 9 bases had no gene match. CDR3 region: CSARDRRTGGREQYF. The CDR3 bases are TGCAGTGCTAGAGATCGAAGGACAGGGGGGAGAGAGCAGTACTTC.

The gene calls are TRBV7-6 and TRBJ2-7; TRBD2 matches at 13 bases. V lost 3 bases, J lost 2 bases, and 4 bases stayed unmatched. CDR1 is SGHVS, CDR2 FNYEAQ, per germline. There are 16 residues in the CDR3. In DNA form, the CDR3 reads TGTGCCAGCAGCTTCGGGACTAGCGGGAACCCCTACGAGCAGTACTTC. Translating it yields CASSFGTSGNPYEQYF.

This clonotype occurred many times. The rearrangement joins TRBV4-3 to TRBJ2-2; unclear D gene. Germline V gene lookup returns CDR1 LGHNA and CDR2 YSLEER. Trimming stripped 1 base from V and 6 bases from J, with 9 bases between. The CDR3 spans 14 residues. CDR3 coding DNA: TGCGCCAGCAGCCAAGGGGCGGTCCCCGGGGAGCTGTTTTTT. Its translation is CASSQGAVPGELFF.

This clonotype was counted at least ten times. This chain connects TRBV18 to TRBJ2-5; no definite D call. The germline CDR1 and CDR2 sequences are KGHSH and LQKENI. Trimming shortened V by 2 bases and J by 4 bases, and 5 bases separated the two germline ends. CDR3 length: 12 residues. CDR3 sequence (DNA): TGTGCCAGCTCACCAGGAGCAGAGACCCAGTACTTC. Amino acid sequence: CASSPGAETQYF.

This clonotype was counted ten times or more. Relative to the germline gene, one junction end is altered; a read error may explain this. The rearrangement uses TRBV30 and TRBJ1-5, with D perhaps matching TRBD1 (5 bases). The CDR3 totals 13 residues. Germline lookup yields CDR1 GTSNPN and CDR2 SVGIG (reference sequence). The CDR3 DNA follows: TGTGCCTGGAGCGAGGACAACAATCAGCCCCCGCATTTT. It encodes CAWSEDNNQPPHF.